Below, 23 T cell receptor beta chains from the same sample are listed, as sequenced in a study of T cell changes during pregnancy in multiple sclerosis. Profiled with immunoSEQ multiplex PCR; TCRdb holds only in-frame clones, not every one. The table lists around 70,000 clones, 85% to 95% of them singletons. The sample was peripheral blood, taken before pregnancy. The source is a female donor with multiple sclerosis, enrolled in a pregnancy study.

The chain couples TRBV5-6 to TRBJ2-5; 8 bases agree with TRBD2. Germline CDR1 is SGHDT and CDR2 is YYEEEE. After removal of 4 bases from V and 4 bases from J, the junction contained 12 bases not matched to a gene. CDR3 length: 16 amino acids. CDR3: CASSPHGSGSGETQYF. The DNA of the CDR3 is TGTGCCAGCAGCCCCCATGGGAGCGGGAGTGGAGAGACCCAGTACTTC.

The rearrangement uses TRBV7-8 and TRBJ2-7; possible D gene TRBD2, 6 bases. V dropped 5 bases and J dropped 1 base, with 18 bases sitting between them. CDR1 and CDR2 from the germline V gene are SGHVS and FQNEAQ. This CDR3 contains 16 residues. The CDR3 DNA follows: TGTGCCAGCAGCCCCAACTGGGGGGAGTCGTCCTACGAGCAGTACTTC. This encodes CASSPNWGESSYEQYF. The variable domain in full, with the rest retrieved from reference TRBV7-8 and TRBJ2-7, is GAGVSQSPRYKVAKRGQDVALRCDPISGHVSLFWYQQALGQGPEFLTYFQNEAQLDKSGLPSDRFFAERPEGSVSTLKIQRTQQEDSAVYLCASSPNWGESSYEQYFGPGTRLTVT.

The chain links TRBV28 to TRBJ2-2; possible D gene TRBD1, 6 bases. This CDR3 region has 15 residues. Trimming took off 6 bases at V and 5 bases at J, with 16 bases between the two ends. The germline gives CDR1 MDHEN, CDR2 SYDVKM. CDR3 region: CASSWGRMYTGELFF. The CDR3, as DNA: TGTGCCAGCAGCTGGGGGCGGATGTATACCGGGGAGCTGTTTTTT.

The rearrangement uses TRBV7-3 and TRBJ2-7; no reliable D call. Trimming left V 5 bases short and J 3 bases short, with 11 bases between. Germline V gives CDR1 SGHTA, CDR2 FQGTGA. The CDR3 covers 13 residues. The CDR3 loop reads CASSLNKNYEQYF. As DNA, the CDR3 is TGTGCCAGCAGCCTAAACAAGAACTACGAGCAGTACTTC.

This rearrangement joins TRBV5-1 to TRBJ2-7; 7 bases are a match to TRBD2. With 0 bases clipped from V and 0 bases from J, the junction kept 0 bases outside the gene matches. Germline values: CDR1 SGHRS, CDR2 YFSETQ. This CDR3 region has 14 residues. This CDR3 is CASSLGEGSYEQYF. CDR3 nucleotides: TGCGCCAGCAGCTTGGGGGAGGGCTCCTACGAGCAGTACTTC.

The chain recombines TRBV4-3 with TRBJ2-1; unclear D gene. Germline V lookup: CDR1 LGHNA, CDR2 YSLEER. The CDR3 spans 14 residues. V gave up 0 bases and J gave up 8 bases, with 11 bases separating them. CDR3 nucleotide sequence: TGCGCCAGCAGCCAAGATCTCCCTGGGCATGAGCAGTTCTTC. Translated: CASSQDLPGHEQFF.

The chain carries TRBV12-2 and TRBJ2-3; the D call of TRBD2 is as the table states it, not checked on the DNA. TRBV12-2 is shown as a pseudogene. The CDR3 loop spans 19 amino acids. In nucleotides, the CDR3 is TGTGCAAGTCGCTTAGGAAGCGGGCACCCAGTCCCCTGTCCAGATACGCAGTATTTT. This sequence encodes CASRLGSGHPVPCPDTQYF.

The V gene is TRBV7-9, the J gene TRBJ2-2; D is undetermined. From germline, CDR1 is SEHNR and CDR2 FQNEAQ (reference sequence). Trimming pared 2 bases from V and 8 bases from J, leaving 6 bases between. CDR3 length: 12 residues. CDR3 nucleotides: TGTGCCAGCAGCTTAAGCTCTGGGGAGCTGTTTTTT. This gives the protein CASSLSSGELFF. Combining the CDR3 with reference TRBV7-9 and TRBJ2-2 gives the whole variable domain DTGVSQNPRHKITKRGQNVTFRCDPISEHNRLYWYRQTLGQGPEFLTYFQNEAQLEKSRLLSDRFSAERPKGSFSTLEIQRTEQGDSAMYLCASSLSSGELFFGEGSRLTVL.

This clone was recorded once. The V call is TRBV5-6, the J call TRBJ1-2; the D gene is possibly TRBD1 (5 bases). V dropped 4 bases and J dropped 2 bases, with 15 bases sitting between them. This CDR3 spans 15 amino acids. Germline CDR1 SGHDT, CDR2 YYEEEE. CDR3 residues: CASSRPSTGNYGYTF. The CDR3 region has the DNA TGTGCCAGCAGCCGACCGTCCACAGGAAACTATGGCTACACCTTC.

The chain joins TRBV28 to TRBJ2-7; D may be TRBD1 (6 bases). There are 13 residues in the CDR3. CDR1 and CDR2 (germline): MDHEN, SYDVKM. Trimming stripped 5 bases from V and 4 bases from J, with 12 bases between. As DNA, the CDR3 is TGTGCCAGCAGTCGCAGGGGAGTTTACGAGCAGTACTTC. This sequence encodes CASSRRGVYEQYF.

The chain is built from TRBV27 and TRBJ2-6; perhaps TRBD1 as D (6 bases). CDR1 MNHEY and CDR2 SMNVEV come from the germline V gene (reference sequence). Trimming cost V 5 bases and J 0 bases, with 11 bases left between them. The CDR3 length is 16 residues. The DNA for the CDR3 is TGTGCCAGCAGTCCGGACAGAAACTCTGGGGCCAACGTCCTGACTTTC. It encodes CASSPDRNSGANVLTF.

The rearrangement joins TRBV4-3 to TRBJ2-5; the D gene is possibly TRBD1 (5 bases). CDR3 length: 15 amino acids. V was clipped by 4 bases and J by 3 bases, with 15 bases between them. CDR1 LGHNA and CDR2 YSLEER come from the germline V gene. The CDR3, as DNA: TGCGCCAGCAGCCGTACGGTGGGGCTTGAAGAGACCCAGTACTTC. Its protein is CASSRTVGLEETQYF.

This clone was counted many times. The chain employs TRBV4-1 and TRBJ2-7; the match to TRBD2 covers 7 bases. Trimming removed 3 bases from V and 5 bases from J; junction bases left unmatched: 16. Looked up from germline, CDR1 is MGHRA and CDR2 is YSYEKL. The CDR3 contains 17 residues. CDR3 loop: CASSQTLPHRLAHEQYF. The CDR3 nucleotides are TGCGCCAGCAGCCAGACCCTCCCCCACCGACTAGCCCACGAGCAGTACTTC.

The chain employs TRBV14 and TRBJ2-3; 11 nucleotides match TRBD2. With 3 bases clipped from V and 6 bases from J, the junction kept 5 bases outside the gene matches. The V gene's germline CDR1 is SGHDN and CDR2 FVKESK. This CDR3 contains 15 residues. The CDR3 region has the DNA TGTGCCAGCAGCCATCGACTAGCGGGACAGGATACGCAGTATTTT. Translated: CASSHRLAGQDTQYF.

The chain joins TRBV11-2 to TRBJ2-7; 9 nucleotides match TRBD1. V lost 2 bases to trimming and J lost 5 bases; unmatched junction nucleotides: 4. The CDR3 loop spans 14 amino acids. Germline V gene data show CDR1 as SGHAT and CDR2 as FQNNGV. CDR3 sequence: CASSLWTGVNEQYF. CDR3 in DNA: TGTGCCAGCAGCTTATGGACAGGGGTAAACGAGCAGTACTTC.

The genes are TRBV9 and TRBJ2-1, with 8 bases matching TRBD1. The CDR3 contains 15 residues. V lost 3 bases and J lost 6; bases outside the gene matches: 8. Germline V gene data show CDR1 as SGDLS and CDR2 as YYNGEE. The CDR3 nucleotides read TGTGCCAGCAGCGCGGGACAGGCCGCTGGCAATGAGCAGTTCTTC. It yields the protein CASSAGQAAGNEQFF.

The V and J genes are TRBV19 and TRBJ1-1, with a weak D call TRBD1 (6 bases). This CDR3 has 13 residues. The germline gives CDR1 LNHDA, CDR2 SQIVND (reference sequence). Trimming took 5 bases from V and 4 from J, leaving 11 bases between them. The CDR3 DNA is TGTGCCAGTAGTCCAGGGGAGGGCACTGAAGCTTTCTTT. Its protein product is CASSPGEGTEAFF.

The V and J genes are TRBV6-1 and TRBJ2-2; TRBD1 agrees at 10 bases. This CDR3 contains 20 residues. V lost 3 bases, J lost 1 base, and 14 bases stayed unmatched. Germline loops: CDR1 MNHNS, CDR2 SASEGT. The CDR3 is CASSEDRGWPIDLNTGELFF. Here the CDR3 DNA reads TGTGCCAGCAGTGAGGACAGGGGGTGGCCTATTGATTTGAACACCGGGGAGCTGTTTTTT.

The chain couples TRBV4-2 to TRBJ1-3; 9 nucleotides agree with TRBD1. Germline V gene lookup returns CDR1 LGHNA and CDR2 YNFKEQ. V was clipped by 0 bases and J by 0 bases; unmatched bases: 18. The CDR3 has 22 residues. The CDR3 here is CASSQDAYRGRVFSVSGNTIYF. CDR3 DNA sequence: TGTGCCAGCAGCCAAGACGCATACAGGGGGCGCGTATTCTCGGTCTCTGGAAACACCATATATTTT.

The V and J genes are TRBV6-5 and TRBJ2-5; tentative D call: TRBD1 (6 bases). This CDR3 has 14 amino acids. Trimming took off 0 bases at V and 4 bases at J, with 9 bases between the two ends. The germline V gene encodes CDR1 MNHEY and CDR2 SVGAGI. CDR3 sequence reads: CASSYSQGAETQYF. The CDR3 region has the DNA TGTGCCAGCAGTTACTCACAGGGAGCAGAGACCCAGTACTTC.

The rearrangement joins TRBV10-3 to TRBJ2-1; TRBD1 might be the D (5 bases). Trimming took off 3 bases at V and 0 bases at J, with 12 bases between the two ends. The germline CDR1 and CDR2 sequences are ENHRY and SYGVKD. The CDR3 totals 16 residues. This chain's CDR3 is CAISDPGKSSYNEQFF. The CDR3 DNA sequence: TGTGCCATCAGTGACCCAGGGAAGAGCTCCTACAATGAGCAGTTCTTC.

The chain links TRBV7-3 to TRBJ2-1; TRBD1 aligns across 10 bases. V shed 4 bases and J 4 bases; nucleotides not matched to a gene: 1. The germline V gene has CDR1 SGHTA and CDR2 FQGTGA. The CDR3 contains 14 residues. The CDR3 bases are TGTGCCAGCAGCTCGGGACAGGGGTACAATGAGCAGTTCTTC. Translated: CASSSGQGYNEQFF.

The chain couples TRBV29-1 to TRBJ2-4, with 9 bases matching TRBD1. The CDR3 covers 15 residues. Germline CDR1 and CDR2: SQVTM and ANQGSEA. V shed 8 bases and J 2 bases; nucleotides not matched to a gene: 10. The CDR3 DNA is TGCAGCACCTCCGGGACAGGGAATTCCAAAAACATTCAGTACTTC. This codes for CSTSGTGNSKNIQYF.